These 27 T cell receptor beta chains were all obtained from the same sample, sequenced in a study of early stage breast cancer tumors. TCRdb's table, derived via immunoSEQ multiplex PCR, lists solely in-frame clones and lacks some. This table holds around 53,000 clones, around 90% found once. The source material was blood. These receptors all come from a person between 70 and 80 years old with breast cancer.

This clone has a handful of counts. The J gene is TRBJ1-2, the V gene TRBV21-1. TRBV21-1 is shown as a pseudogene. The CDR3 is 13 amino acids. The chain's CDR3 is CASFSGTNYGYTF. In nucleotides, the CDR3 is TGTGCCAGTTTTAGCGGTACTAACTATGGCTACACCTTC.

The chain employs TRBV19 and TRBJ2-1; D possibly corresponds to TRBD1 (5 bases). The CDR3 spans 12 residues. Per the germline V gene, CDR1 is LNHDA and CDR2 is SQIVND (reference sequence). V was cut by 5 bases and J by 5 bases, with 7 bases left in between. CDR3 sequence (DNA): TGTGCCAGTAGTGCAGGGAACAATGAGCAGTTCTTC. Translated: CASSAGNNEQFF.

The chain couples TRBV5-1 to TRBJ1-1; maybe TRBD1 (5 bases). Germline values: CDR1 SGHRS, CDR2 YFSETQ. The CDR3 covers 14 residues. The germline V and J ends were trimmed by 4 bases and 0 bases, with 10 bases remaining between them. CDR3 sequence (DNA): TGCGCCAGCAGCGACCAGGGCTTGAACACTGAAGCTTTCTTT. This translates into CASSDQGLNTEAFF.

The gene calls are TRBV11-2 and TRBJ1-2, with 8 bases fitting TRBD1. Trimming at V came to 5 bases and at J to 7 bases, leaving 12 bases not matched to a gene. Germline V lookup: CDR1 SGHAT, CDR2 FQNNGV. The CDR3 is made up of 15 amino acids. The CDR3 spells CASSLSTGAVGGYTF. As DNA, the CDR3 is TGTGCCAGCAGCCTCTCGACAGGGGCGGTAGGTGGCTACACCTTC.

This clone was seen just once. The V and J genes are TRBV18 and TRBJ1-4, with 7 nucleotides matching TRBD1. This CDR3 spans 19 amino acids. J gave up 0 bases and V 4 bases, and 14 bases lay outside the gene matches. The V gene's germline CDR1 is KGHSH and CDR2 LQKENI. The CDR3 DNA reads as TGTGCCAGCTCACGTTTTTACGCGGGACAGACCGCAACTAATGAAAAACTGTTTTTT. It translates to CASSRFYAGQTATNEKLFF.

This clone has only a few counts. The chain is built from TRBV29-1 and TRBJ1-6; perhaps TRBD1 as D (6 bases). Germline V lookup: CDR1 SQVTM, CDR2 ANQGSEA. The CDR3 covers 11 residues. CDR3 bases: TGCGGGGTACAGGGCGATTCACCCCTCCACTTT. Translating it yields CGVQGDSPLHF.

The chain carries TRBV27 and TRBJ2-1, with TRBD2 matching over 10 bases. Per germline, CDR1 MNHEY and CDR2 SMNVEV (reference sequence). With V trimmed by 1 base and J by 6 bases, 3 bases remained unmatched. This CDR3 contains 15 residues. The CDR3 DNA is TGTGCCAGCAGTTTATGGCTAGCGGGAGCCAATGAGCAGTTCTTC. Its translation is CASSLWLAGANEQFF.

A single count supports this clone. V gene TRBV5-1 combines with J gene TRBJ2-7; D is unresolved. The CDR3 is made up of 13 amino acids. Germline V gene data show CDR1 as SGHRS and CDR2 as YFSETQ. V shed 0 bases and J shed 5 bases, with 9 bases lying between them. The CDR3, as DNA: TGCGCCAGCAGCTTGGTCGCTAGAGACGAGCAGTACTTC. Protein sequence: CASSLVARDEQYF.

The chain couples TRBV7-2 to TRBJ1-6; D ambiguous. V lost 7 bases to trimming and J lost 10 bases, with 20 bases between them. Germline CDR1 reads SGHTA; CDR2 reads FQGNSA. CDR3 length: 15 residues. CDR3 sequence (DNA): TGTGCCAGCAACAGCTTTGGTGGAAGCAGCTCACCCCTCCACTTT. This translates into CASNSFGGSSSPLHF.

The chain uses TRBV10-3 and TRBJ2-7; D perhaps matches TRBD1 (6 bases). Trimming stripped 8 bases from V and 5 bases from J, with 19 bases between. Germline V gene lookup returns CDR1 ENHRY and CDR2 SYGVKD. This CDR3 contains 14 residues. The DNA of the CDR3 is TGTGCCATCGATCCTGGGCAGGGGAGCAACGAGCAGTACTTC. It yields the protein CAIDPGQGSNEQYF.

The CDR3 here is CASSPEPGHYYGYTF. CDR3 nucleotides: TGTGCCAGTAGTCCCGAACCCGGACATTATTATGGCTACACCTTC. V usage is TRBV19 and J usage is TRBJ1-2, with a possible D match to TRBD1 (5 bases). This CDR3 contains 15 residues. Germline lookup yields CDR1 LNHDA and CDR2 SQIVND (reference sequence). With 5 bases removed from V and 5 bases from J, the gap between germline ends came to 18 bases.

The chain joins TRBV30 to TRBJ1-2; the D is unclear. This CDR3 is 12 amino acids long. CDR1 and CDR2 (germline): GTSNPN, SVGIG (reference sequence). V dropped 5 bases and J dropped 3 bases, with 10 bases sitting between them. The CDR3 region has the DNA TGTGCCTGGGAGGGCGGCCACTATGGCTACACCTTC. It translates to CAWEGGHYGYTF. Complete variable domain (other parts from reference TRBV30 and TRBJ1-2): SQTIHQWPATLVQPVGSPLSLECTVEGTSNPNLYWYRQAAGRGLQLLFYSVGIGQISSEVPQNLSASRPQDRQFILSSKKLLLSDSGFYLCAWEGGHYGYTFGSGTRLTVV.

The chain links TRBV7-2 to TRBJ1-5; TRBD1 matches 7 bases. Germline V gene sequence: CDR1 SGHTA, CDR2 FQGNSA. With V trimmed by 5 bases and J by 4 bases, 11 bases remained unmatched. The CDR3 has 16 residues. The CDR3 protein is CASSQERGDRNQPQHF. CDR3 coding DNA: TGTGCCAGCAGCCAGGAACGTGGGGACAGAAATCAGCCCCAGCATTTT.

This clone was counted once. The V gene is TRBV7-8, the J gene TRBJ2-2; TRBD2 is a possible D gene (5 bases). Germline V gene sequence: CDR1 SGHVS, CDR2 FQNEAQ. The CDR3 loop spans 13 amino acids. Trimming took off 9 bases at V and 2 bases at J, with 10 bases between the two ends. CDR3 DNA: TGTGCCAGTGCGGGTTCTAACACCGGGGAGCTGTTTTTT. Residues: CASAGSNTGELFF.

V usage is TRBV9 and J usage is TRBJ2-1; D unresolved. The CDR3 consists of 12 residues. Per germline, CDR1 SGDLS and CDR2 YYNGEE. Deletions cut 4 bases from V and 5 bases from J, with 7 bases between. In DNA, the CDR3 is TGTGCCAGCAGCCCCTTCGACAATGAGCAGTTCTTC. Protein product: CASSPFDNEQFF.

V gene TRBV19 combines with J gene TRBJ1-2, with 10 bases that match TRBD1. CDR3 length: 16 amino acids. Looked up from germline, CDR1 is LNHDA and CDR2 is SQIVND (reference sequence). V was pared by 0 bases and J by 6 bases, with 7 bases of the junction left unmatched. The CDR3 region has the DNA TGTGCCAGTAGTATAGATCGGGACAGGGGCCTGGATGGCTACACCTTC. Protein sequence: CASSIDRDRGLDGYTF.

This chain joins TRBV5-5 and TRBJ1-6; possible D gene TRBD1, 5 bases. The V gene lost 2 bases and the J gene lost 5 bases, with 14 bases spanning the gap. The V gene's germline CDR1 is SGHKS and CDR2 YYEKEE (reference sequence). The CDR3 sequence is 16 residues long. CDR3 in amino acids: CASSFLGPDNNSPLHF. In nucleotides, the CDR3 is TGTGCCAGCAGCTTCCTTGGACCGGACAATAATTCACCCCTCCACTTT.

This chain joins TRBV7-8 and TRBJ1-1; TRBD1 is a possible D gene (5 bases). Trimming pared 5 bases from V and 6 bases from J, leaving 10 bases between. Germline V gene data show CDR1 as SGHVS and CDR2 as FQNEAQ. The CDR3 has 12 residues. The DNA of the CDR3 is TGTGCCAGCAGCCACTGGGGGGCTGAAGCTTTCTTT. It specifies CASSHWGAEAFF.

This rearrangement joins TRBV5-1 to TRBJ2-2; 11 bases are a match to TRBD2. Looked up from germline, CDR1 is SGHRS and CDR2 is YFSETQ. After removal of 2 bases from V and 7 bases from J, the junction contained 7 bases not matched to a gene. This CDR3 contains 16 residues. As DNA, the CDR3 is TGCGCCAGCAGCTTATTAGCGGGAGGGCCCGTCGGGGAGCTGTTTTTT. Residues: CASSLLAGGPVGELFF. Drawing the rest from reference TRBV5-1 and TRBJ2-2, the complete variable domain is KAGVTQTPRYLIKTRGQQVTLSCSPISGHRSVSWYQQTPGQGLQFLFEYFSETQRNKGNFPGRFSGRQFSNSRSEMNVSTLELGDSALYLCASSLLAGGPVGELFFGEGSRLTVL.

The genes are TRBV5-1 and TRBJ2-7, with 8 bases lining up with TRBD1. With V trimmed by 4 bases and J by 6 bases, 18 bases remained unmatched. The germline gives CDR1 SGHRS, CDR2 YFSETQ. CDR3 size: 17 residues. The CDR3 spells CASSLAGTGDWGREQYF. In DNA, the CDR3 is TGCGCCAGCAGCCTCGCCGGGACAGGCGACTGGGGGCGCGAGCAGTACTTC.

This clone has just one count. The V gene is TRBV2, the J gene TRBJ1-6; D call uncertain. CDR3 length: 16 amino acids. Germline CDR1 reads SNHLY; CDR2 reads FYNNEI. The V end lost 3 bases, the J end lost 15 bases, and 24 bases lay between the germline ends. CDR3 in DNA: TGTGCCAGCAGTGACTCGAGCGGACTCCTCCATTCATACCTCCACTTT. It specifies CASSDSSGLLHSYLHF.

The chain uses TRBV7-8 and TRBJ1-2; D remains unclear. V lost 4 bases, J lost 0 bases, and 12 bases lay in between. The CDR3 has 15 amino acids. The germline V gene encodes CDR1 SGHVS and CDR2 FQNEAQ. CDR3 protein: CASSSVQTTNYGYTF. The CDR3 DNA follows: TGTGCCAGCAGCTCAGTTCAGACAACTAACTATGGCTACACCTTC.

The CDR3 DNA reads as TGTGCCAGCAGCTCCGGGACAGCTATAAGCAATCAGCCCCAGCATTTT. Translating gives CASSSGTAISNQPQHF. The V and J genes are TRBV11-2 and TRBJ1-5, with 7 positions matching TRBD1. The CDR3 spans 16 residues. V shed 4 bases and J 1 base; nucleotides not matched to a gene: 7. Germline V lookup: CDR1 SGHAT, CDR2 FQNNGV.

The chain employs TRBV6-5 and TRBJ2-1; 12 nucleotides match TRBD2. The CDR3 covers 15 residues. With 6 bases clipped from V and 6 bases from J, the junction kept 6 bases outside the gene matches. Germline-derived CDR1 and CDR2 are MNHEY and SVGAGI. CDR3 DNA: TGTGCCAGCAGCCGGGGACTAGCGGGTAGCAATGAGCAGTTCTTC. As protein: CASSRGLAGSNEQFF.

The rearrangement uses TRBV11-2 and TRBJ2-2; 7 positions match TRBD2. The CDR3 has 14 residues. Germline lookup yields CDR1 SGHAT and CDR2 FQNNGV. Losses at the gene ends were 6 bases for V and 0 bases for J; bases not matched to a gene: 1. The DNA for the CDR3 is TGTGCCAGCAGGAGCGGGGCGAACACCGGGGAGCTGTTTTTT. Residues: CASRSGANTGELFF.

J is TRBJ2-3 and V is TRBV9, with D possibly TRBD1 on 5 matching bases. This CDR3 has 18 residues. V lost 0 bases and J 4 bases, leaving 21 bases between the germline ends. CDR1 and CDR2 (germline): SGDLS, YYNGEE. CDR3 loop: CASSVVGLGRVGSDTQYF. The CDR3, as DNA: TGTGCCAGCAGCGTAGTAGGCTTAGGCAGGGTGGGATCAGATACGCAGTATTTT.

This chain uses TRBV7-3 with TRBJ2-5; D perhaps matches TRBD1 (5 bases). Trimming removed 5 bases at V and 2 bases at J, with 9 bases between. The CDR3 spans 13 residues. Germline V gene sequence: CDR1 SGHTA, CDR2 FQGTGA. The CDR3 region has the DNA TGTGCCAGCAGCACGACAGATCAAGAGACCCAGTACTTC. Translated: CASSTTDQETQYF.